A single sample is the source of the 9 T cell receptor beta chains below, sequenced in a study of T cell repertoires in cytomegalovirus infection. TCRdb itself ran the reads through MiXCR, one entry per CDR3 protein. The top ten clones hold around 2.5% of a sample with about 300,000 distinct CDR3 sequences, roughly a tenth of them seen once. The specimen sequenced was PBMCs. These receptors were collected from a human donor in good health (CMV status not recorded). Some clones in this sample may be carry-over from other donors' samples.

Many counts were recorded for this clonotype. The rearrangement links TRBV23-1 to TRBJ2-7; no firm D call. TRBV23-1 qualifies as an ORF whose function is uncertain. The V and J ends lost 0 bases and 5 bases respectively, with 5 bases between them. The CDR3 is 12 residues long. CDR3 loop: CASSQSTHEQYF. CDR3 bases: TGCGCCAGCAGTCAATCAACCCACGAGCAGTACTTC.

This clonotype occurred many times. The chain has TRBV10-3 and TRBJ1-1; 7 nucleotides align to TRBD1. Germline V lookup: CDR1 ENHRY, CDR2 SYGVKD. The CDR3 is 14 amino acids. V lost 2 bases, J lost 5 bases, and 5 bases stayed unmatched. The CDR3 DNA follows: TGTGCCATCAGTGAGCTTATGACAGGGACTGAAGCTTTCTTT. Protein sequence: CAISELMTGTEAFF.

This clonotype came up many times. The rearrangement joins TRBV7-2 to TRBJ1-2; a possible D gene is TRBD1 (5 bases). Germline V gene sequence: CDR1 SGHTA, CDR2 FQGNSA. The CDR3 sequence is 15 residues long. Trimming took off 4 bases at V and 4 bases at J, with 16 bases between the two ends. The CDR3 nucleotides are TGTGCCAGCAGCTGGGGGAGCTACAGGACCTATGGCTACACCTTC. Protein: CASSWGSYRTYGYTF.

The table lists this clonotype with many counts. This chain joins TRBV5-5 and TRBJ2-7; 11 bases map to TRBD2. Germline CDR1 is SGHKS and CDR2 is YYEKEE (reference sequence). Losses at the gene ends were 4 bases for V and 9 bases for J; bases not matched to a gene: 9. This CDR3 is built from 14 residues. The DNA of the CDR3 is TGTGCCAGCAGCGGACTAGCGGGTGGGGCCCCGCAGTACGTC. The encoded protein is CASSGLAGGAPQYV.

In this sample, this clonotype turned up many times. V and J are TRBV7-2 and TRBJ2-2, with 7 bases fitting TRBD1. J was trimmed by 4 bases and V by 5 bases; bases with no gene match: 4. This CDR3 is 14 amino acids long. The germline CDR1 and CDR2 sequences are SGHTA and FQGNSA. The CDR3 here is CASSPQGSTGELFF. In DNA form, the CDR3 reads TGTGCCAGCAGCCCACAGGGGAGCACCGGGGAGCTGTTTTTT.

There are many counts of this clonotype. DNA of the CDR3: TGTGCCAGCAGTTTTGCGGGGAGGCATTCACCCCTCCACTTT. Translation gives CASSFAGRHSPLHF. The V gene is TRBV12-3 or TRBV12-4, the J gene TRBJ1-6, with D unclear. The CDR3 runs 14 residues. V was pared by 3 bases and J by 8 bases, with 11 bases between.

This clonotype was seen a handful of times. The chain is built from TRBV7-9 and TRBJ2-1; 9 positions agree with TRBD1. CDR3 size: 15 residues. CDR1 is SEHNR and CDR2 is FQNEAQ in the germline V gene (reference sequence). The V segment lost 5 bases and the J segment 6 bases; nucleotides outside the gene matches: 8. CDR3 bases: TGTGCCAGCAGCGACCGGGACAGGGTGATCAATGAGCAGTTCTTC. It is translated as CASSDRDRVINEQFF.

This clonotype has a count of ten or more. This chain joins TRBV15 and TRBJ2-2; weak D call: TRBD1 (5 bases). The CDR3 contains 17 residues. Per germline, CDR1 LNHNV and CDR2 YYDKDF (reference sequence). The V end lost 0 bases, the J end lost 3 bases, and 14 bases lay between the germline ends. For the CDR3, the DNA is TGTGCCACCAGCAGAGAGTTTAGGGGTCCGGACACCGGGGAGCTGTTTTTT. This sequence encodes CATSREFRGPDTGELFF.

This clonotype was recorded many times. The genes are TRBV7-6 and TRBJ2-2; no clear D. There are 15 residues in the CDR3. Trimming shortened V by 5 bases and J by 0 bases, and 10 bases separated the two germline ends. The germline V gene encodes CDR1 SGHVS and CDR2 FNYEAQ. CDR3 nucleotide sequence: TGTGCCAGCAGCCCCGGGCTTACGAACACCGGGGAGCTGTTTTTT. This encodes CASSPGLTNTGELFF.